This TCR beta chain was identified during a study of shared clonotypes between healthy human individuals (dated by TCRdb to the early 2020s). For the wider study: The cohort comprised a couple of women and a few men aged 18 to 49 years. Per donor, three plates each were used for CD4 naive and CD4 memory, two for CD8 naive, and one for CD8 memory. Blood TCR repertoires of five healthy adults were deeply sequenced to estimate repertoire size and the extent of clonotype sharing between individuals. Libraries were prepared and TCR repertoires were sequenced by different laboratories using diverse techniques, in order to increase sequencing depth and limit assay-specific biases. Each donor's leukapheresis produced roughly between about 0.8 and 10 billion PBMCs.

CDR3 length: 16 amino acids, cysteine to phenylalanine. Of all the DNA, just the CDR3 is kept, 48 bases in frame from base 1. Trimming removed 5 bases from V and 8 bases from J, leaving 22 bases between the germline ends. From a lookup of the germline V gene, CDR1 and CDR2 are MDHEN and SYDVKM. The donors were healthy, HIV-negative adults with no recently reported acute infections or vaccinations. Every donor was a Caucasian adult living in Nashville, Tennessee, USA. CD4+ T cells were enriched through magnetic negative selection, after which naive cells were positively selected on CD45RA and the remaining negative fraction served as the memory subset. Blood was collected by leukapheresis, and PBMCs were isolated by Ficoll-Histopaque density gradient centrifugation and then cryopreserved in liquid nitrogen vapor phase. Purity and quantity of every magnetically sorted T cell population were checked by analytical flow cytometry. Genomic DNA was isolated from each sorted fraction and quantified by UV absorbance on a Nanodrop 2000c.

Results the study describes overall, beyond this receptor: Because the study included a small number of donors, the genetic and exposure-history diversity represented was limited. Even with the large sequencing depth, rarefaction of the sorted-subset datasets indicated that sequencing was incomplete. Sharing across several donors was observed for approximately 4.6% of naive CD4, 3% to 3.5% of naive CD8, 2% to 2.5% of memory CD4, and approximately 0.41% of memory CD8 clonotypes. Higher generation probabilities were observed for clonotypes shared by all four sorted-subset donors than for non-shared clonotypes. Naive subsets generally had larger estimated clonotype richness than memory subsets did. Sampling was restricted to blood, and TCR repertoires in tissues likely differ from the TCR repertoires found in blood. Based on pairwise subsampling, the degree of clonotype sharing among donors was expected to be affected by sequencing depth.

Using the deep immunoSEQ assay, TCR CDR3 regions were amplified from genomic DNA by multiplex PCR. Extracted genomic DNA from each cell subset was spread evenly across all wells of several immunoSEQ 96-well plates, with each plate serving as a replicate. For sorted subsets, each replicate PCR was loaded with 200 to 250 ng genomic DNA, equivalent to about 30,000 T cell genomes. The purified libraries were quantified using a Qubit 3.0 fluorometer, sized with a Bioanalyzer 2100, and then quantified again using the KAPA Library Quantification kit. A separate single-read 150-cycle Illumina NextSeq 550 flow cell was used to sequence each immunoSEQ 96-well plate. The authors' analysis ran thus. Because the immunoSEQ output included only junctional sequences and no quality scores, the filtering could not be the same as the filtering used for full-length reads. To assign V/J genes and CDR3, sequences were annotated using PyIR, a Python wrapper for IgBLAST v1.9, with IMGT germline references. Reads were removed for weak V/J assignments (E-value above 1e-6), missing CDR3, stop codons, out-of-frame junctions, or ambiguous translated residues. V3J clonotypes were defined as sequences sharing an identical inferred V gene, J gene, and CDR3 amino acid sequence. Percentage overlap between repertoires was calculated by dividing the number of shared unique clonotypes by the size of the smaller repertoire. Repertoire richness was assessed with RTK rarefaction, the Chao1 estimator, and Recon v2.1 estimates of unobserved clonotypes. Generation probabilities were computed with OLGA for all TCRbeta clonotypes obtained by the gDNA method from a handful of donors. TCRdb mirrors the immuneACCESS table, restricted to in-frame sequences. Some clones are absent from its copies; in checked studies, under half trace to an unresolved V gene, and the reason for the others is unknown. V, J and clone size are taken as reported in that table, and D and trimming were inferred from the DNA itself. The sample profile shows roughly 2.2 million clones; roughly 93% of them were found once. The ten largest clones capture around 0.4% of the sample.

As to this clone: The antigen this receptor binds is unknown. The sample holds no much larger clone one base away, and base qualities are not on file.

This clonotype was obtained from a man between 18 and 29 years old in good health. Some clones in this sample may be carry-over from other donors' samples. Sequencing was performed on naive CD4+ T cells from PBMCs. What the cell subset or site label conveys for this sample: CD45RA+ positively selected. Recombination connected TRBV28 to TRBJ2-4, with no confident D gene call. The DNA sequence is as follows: TGTGCCAGCAGTCTTCCCGCCGGACGGAGCTCGGACATTCAGTACTTC. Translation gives CASSLPAGRSSDIQYF.